Listed here are 7 T cell receptor beta chains from one sample, sequenced in a study of post-analysis software for immune sequencing data. Findings of the study overall: Compared with controls, patients had more of 4 to 6 TRBV segments, including TRBV5-6, TRBV5-1 and TRBV20-1.

Antigen specificity for these receptors is unknown. Unique molecular identifiers were present in the TCR beta cDNA libraries. In TCRdb, the PCR reads were re-called with MiXCR into one record per CDR3 protein. The data hold under 650,000 distinct CDR3 sequences, with 44% observed a single time. The sequenced material came from blood. The source of these receptors is a girl between 10 and 17 years old with multiple sclerosis.

The chain uses TRBV30 and TRBJ2-1; tentatively, D is TRBD2 (7 bases). The CDR3 has 16 residues. V was cut by 5 bases and J by 2 bases, with 19 bases left in between. Germline CDR1 and CDR2: GTSNPN and SVGIG (reference sequence). The CDR3 loop is CAWGGGGGGTYNEQFF. CDR3 DNA: TGTGCCTGGGGAGGGGGGGGCGGAGGAACCTACAATGAGCAGTTCTTC.

This sequence joins TRBV29-1 and TRBJ2-1; D gene ambiguous. The CDR3 loop spans 11 amino acids. Trimming removed 8 bases at V and 0 bases at J, with 5 bases between. Germline lookup yields CDR1 SQVTM and CDR2 ANQGSEA. CDR3 DNA sequence: TGCAGCCTTAGCTCCTACAATGAGCAGTTCTTC. Protein sequence: CSLSSYNEQFF.

V is TRBV6-5 and J is TRBJ1-1; D remains unclear. V lost 8 bases, J lost 0 bases, and 10 bases lay in between. The germline CDR1 and CDR2 sequences are MNHEY and SVGAGI. This CDR3 contains 13 residues. The CDR3 DNA reads as TGTGCCAGCGGGCCGCCCATGAACACTGAAGCTTTCTTT. The encoded protein is CASGPPMNTEAFF.

This clonotype has just a few counts. This rearrangement joins TRBV6-1 to TRBJ2-1; 7 bases are shared with TRBD2. Germline CDR1 and CDR2: MNHNS and SASEGT. CDR3 length: 15 residues. V dropped 7 bases and J dropped 7; count of bases not matched to a gene: 13. The CDR3 is CASTQRAGVLNEQFF. The CDR3 DNA sequence: TGTGCCAGCACCCAACGGGCGGGAGTGTTGAATGAGCAGTTCTTC.

This clonotype was recorded a few times. This chain uses TRBV20-1 with TRBJ2-1; 9 bases align to TRBD2. CDR1 and CDR2 (germline): DFQATT, SNEGSKA (reference sequence). The CDR3 spans 15 residues. The V gene end was trimmed by 0 bases and the J gene end by 7 bases; junction bases not matched to a gene: 7. The CDR3 DNA reads TGCAGTGCTAGAGACAGGACTAGCGACCGGAATGAGCAGTTCTTC. Translated: CSARDRTSDRNEQFF.

This chain uses TRBV7-2 with TRBJ2-4, with 12 bases matching TRBD2. This CDR3 has 20 residues. Looked up from germline, CDR1 is SGHTA and CDR2 is FQGNSA. Trimming removed 1 base from V and 0 bases from J; junction bases left unmatched: 10. CDR3 sequence reads: CASSLGRLAGAPIAKNIQYF. DNA for the CDR3: TGTGCCAGCAGCTTAGGCCGACTAGCGGGGGCCCCAATAGCCAAAAACATTCAGTACTTC.

This clonotype was observed a handful of times. The chain recombines TRBV5-6 with TRBJ2-3, with D perhaps matching TRBD1 or TRBD2 (5 bases each). Germline V gene sequence: CDR1 SGHDT, CDR2 YYEEEE. V gave up 4 bases and J gave up 2 bases, with 11 bases separating them. The CDR3 runs 14 residues. Here the CDR3 reads CASSLRGFTDTQYF. CDR3 DNA: TGTGCCAGCAGCCTGAGGGGATTCACAGATACGCAGTATTTT.